This TCR beta chain is from a study of T-cell reconstitution after alpha-beta-depleted transplantation in children. General study points: Reportedly, only several hundred clones from non-depleted graft cells drove alpha-beta T-cell counts at about two months. Newly generated T cells supplied most T-cell counts and diversity one year post-transplant. Elevated TCRbeta diversity at day 60 was traced, in some patients, to surviving recipient T cells and thymic progenitors.

The library targeted TCRbeta and was prepared with unique molecular identifiers. From the PCR reads, TCRdb called clonotypes with MiXCR, one entry per CDR3 protein. The sample has some 840,000 distinct CDR3 sequences, roughly 15% seen once. This clonotype appeared a few times. Antigen: not known. The material was PBMCs, mostly from graft donor cells, obtained 360 days after TCRalphabeta/CD19-depleted stem cell transplant. This clonotype originated in a male patient aged 10-17 years who had a stem cell transplant for acute lymphoblastic leukemia, so the T cells may come from the graft donor.

The CDR3, as DNA: TGTGCCATCAGTGAGTCGATATTCAGCGGGGAGCTGTTTTTT. It encodes CAISESIFSGELFF. This chain uses TRBV10-3 with TRBJ2-2; no reliable D call. This CDR3 comprises 14 residues. V lost 0 bases, J lost 7 bases, and 9 bases lay in between. Germline CDR1 is ENHRY and CDR2 is SYGVKD.